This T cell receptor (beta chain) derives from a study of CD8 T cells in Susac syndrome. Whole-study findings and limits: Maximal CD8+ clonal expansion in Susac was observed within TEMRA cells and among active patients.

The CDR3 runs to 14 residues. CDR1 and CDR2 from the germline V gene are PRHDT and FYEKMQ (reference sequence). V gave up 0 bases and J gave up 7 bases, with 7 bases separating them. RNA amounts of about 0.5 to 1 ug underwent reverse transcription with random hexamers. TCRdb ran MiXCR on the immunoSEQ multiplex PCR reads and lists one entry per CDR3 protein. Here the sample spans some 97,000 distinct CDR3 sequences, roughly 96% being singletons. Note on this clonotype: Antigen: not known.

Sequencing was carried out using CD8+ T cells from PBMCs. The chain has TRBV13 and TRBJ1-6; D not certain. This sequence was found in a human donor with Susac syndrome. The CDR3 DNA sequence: TGTGCCAGCAGCTTAGGTACTGGGAATTCACCCCTCCACTTT. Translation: CASSLGTGNSPLHF.